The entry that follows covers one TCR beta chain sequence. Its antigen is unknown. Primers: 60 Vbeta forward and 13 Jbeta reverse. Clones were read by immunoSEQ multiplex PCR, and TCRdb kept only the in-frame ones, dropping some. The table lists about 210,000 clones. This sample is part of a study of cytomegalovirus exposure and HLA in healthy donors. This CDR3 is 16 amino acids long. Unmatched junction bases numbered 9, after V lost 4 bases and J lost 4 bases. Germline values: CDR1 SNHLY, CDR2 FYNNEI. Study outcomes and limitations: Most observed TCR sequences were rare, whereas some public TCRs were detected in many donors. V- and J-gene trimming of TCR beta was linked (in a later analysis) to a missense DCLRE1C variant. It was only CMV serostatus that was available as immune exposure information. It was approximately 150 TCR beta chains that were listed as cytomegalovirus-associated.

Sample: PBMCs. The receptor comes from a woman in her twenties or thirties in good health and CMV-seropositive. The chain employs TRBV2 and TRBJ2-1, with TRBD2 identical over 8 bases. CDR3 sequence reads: CASSVSSAGVYNEQFF. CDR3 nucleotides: TGTGCCAGCAGTGTATCGTCAGCGGGAGTATACAATGAGCAGTTCTTC.